This TCR beta chain was observed in a study of blood T cell repertoires in COVID-19. For the study at large: T cells, B-cell-depleted T cells, or PBMCs provided the cDNA or gDNA that served as material.

Authors' analysis steps: Scientists estimated how many nucleated cells there were by amplifying reference gene primers. Clones were read by immunoSEQ multiplex PCR, and TCRdb kept only the in-frame ones, dropping some. V, J and clone size were drawn from that table, and D and trimming were deduced from the DNA. Among approximately 200,000 clones, 80% were seen once, and the ten largest hold approximately 5%. The CDR3 contains 15 residues. Germline values: CDR1 MRHNA, CDR2 SNTAGT. The V end was cut by 5 bases, the J end by 1 base, with 14 bases between. This TCR was recovered from a human donor in a cohort sampled during active COVID-19. The specimen was peripheral blood. The rearrangement joins TRBV6-4 to TRBJ1-1; D is possibly TRBD1 (6 bases). CDR3 protein: CASSPWGGPNTEAFF. As DNA, the CDR3 is TGTGCCAGCAGTCCCTGGGGGGGGCCGAACACTGAAGCTTTCTTT.